This T cell receptor beta chain was documented in a study of identical twins listed by TCRdb under 2016. With regard to the full study: To test whether fetal clonotypes persist, this study deep-sequenced TCR alpha and beta repertoires from monozygotic twins, from unrelated adults of various ages, and from cord blood. Replicate twin experiments were performed at different times using different library preparation protocols to rule out contamination. Summary of the overall study and its limitations: Fewer insertions were carried by abundant cord blood beta clonotypes; a weaker similar trend was observed in young adult naive repertoires, while no such trend was observed in memory repertoires. Zero-insertion analyses could be partly confounded by invariant T cells such as MAIT and iNKT, although diverse VJ usage argued against such confounding for most clonotypes. Out-of-frame TCR alpha sequences shared between twins showed an excess of low generation-probability sequences compared with coincidental sharing between unrelated individuals. Excess twin sharing in beta out-of-frame sequences was weaker because fewer shared sequences lowered the signal-to-noise ratio. Conclusions relied on cross-sectional statistical analysis, since the same donors could not be followed over many years. In monozygotic twins, out-of-frame TCR alpha sharing was systematically underestimated by recombination models, although the models agreed with sharing between unrelated individuals.

This clonotype has just a few counts. Its antigen target is currently unknown. Base quality data are lacking; no much larger clone is found one base away. Measured from the cysteine to the phenylalanine, the CDR3 is 18 residues long. Only the CDR3 DNA stays, 54 bases, in frame from base 1. CDR1 and CDR2, per the germline V gene, are SGHAT and FQNNGV. The junction shows trimming of 1 base on V and 5 bases on J, plus 23 bases between the germline ends. Only healthy Caucasian donors were included. The twin cohort consisted of three pairs of female monozygotic twins, all aged 18 to 29 years. CD4+ and CD8+ T cell populations were isolated with positive isolation kits from Invitrogen. Library construction relied on 5' RACE. These reads were obtained on an Illumina HiSeq 2000. Template switching introduced a universal primer binding site; the final cDNA contained a unique molecular identifier, enabling accurate counting of TCR cDNA molecules. Specific primers in the conserved constant-segment region were used to synthesize first-strand cDNA for the TCR alpha and beta chains. Each cDNA library was double barcoded, with a SMART-Mk sample barcode plus Illumina barcodes, to control for contamination. TruSeq adapter sequences along with Illumina sample barcodes were introduced in two successive PCR steps. Sequencing of the TCR alpha and beta cDNA libraries was done on the Illumina HiSeq platform using custom primers. On the study's bioinformatics: MiGEC processed the raw reads to extract unique molecular identifiers, while MiXCR was used to determine the CDR3 positions. Recombination models were inferred per individual with the repgenHMM and IGoR tools using an EM algorithm. The analysis of shared clonotypes was done with the tcR package in R, with sharing normalized by the product of cloneset sizes. Out-of-frame nonproductive sequences were analyzed to study raw recombination free of thymic and clonal selection effects. TCRdb trimmed public reads at Q25 via fastp, called clones via MiXCR and kept in-frame beta chains. When rows share a CDR3 protein, they turn into one entry using the most common DNA and genes. These V and J calls originate from TCRdb's pipeline instead of the authors' own analysis. The sample data list more than 400,000 distinct CDR3 sequences, and 12% to 15% of these were observed just once. More than 0.4% of the sample is in the top ten clones.

The same specimen was also included in a second study, on yellow fever vaccine responses in identical twins. The second paper further reports: The T cell response to vaccination in identical twins was reported by the authors to appear partly convergent and partly personalized. In the study, vaccine-responding T cell clones were precisely tracked in identical twins.

The rearrangement combines TRBV11-2 with TRBJ2-5; TRBD2 is a weak D gene call, 6 bases matching. The sequenced sample consisted of CD4+ T cells sorted from blood. The origin of this receptor is a woman aged 18-29 years in good health. DNA sequence: TGTGCCAGCAGCTTAGGGGGGGTCCAGACACTCCAATTGGAGACCCAGTACTTC. It translates to CASSLGGVQTLQLETQYF.